This T cell receptor (beta chain) originates from a study of beta chain features in type 1 diabetes. Study-level results: Type 1 diabetes patients had VDJ junctions that carried fewer insertions and more deletions.

Comment on this clone: Its antigen is undetermined.

Expressed TCRB transcripts were sequenced because the isolated RNA had all been reverse transcribed beforehand. The assay was immunoSEQ multiplex PCR, and TCRdb's table has in-frame clones only and misses some. Of almost 350,000 clones listed, around 20% were seen once; the top ten hold about 0.044%. Post-sort purity exceeded 95% for all sorted populations. Sequencing input: naive CD4+ T cells from blood. The source of this sequence is a woman aged 18 to 35 in good health.

The chain's CDR3 is CASSPSGGGSYEQYF. Written as DNA, the CDR3 is TGTGCCAGCTCACCCTCGGGGGGTGGCTCCTACGAGCAGTACTTC. The chain couples TRBV18 to TRBJ2-7; 7 bases agree with TRBD2. The CDR3 is made up of 15 amino acids. The junction had 5 bases not matched to a gene; V was cut back by 3 bases and J by 0 bases. Germline CDR1 KGHSH, CDR2 LQKENI. The entire variable domain, with the rest obtained from reference TRBV18 and TRBJ2-7, is as follows: NAGVMQNPRHLVRRRGQEARLRCSPMKGHSHVYWYRQLPEEGLKFMVYLQKENIIDESGMPKERFSAEFPKEGPSILRIQQVVRGDSAAYFCASSPSGGGSYEQYFGPGTRLTVT.